This TCR beta chain derives from a study of identical twins. With no exceptions, donors were healthy Caucasians. The V end lost 4 bases, the J end lost 6 bases, and 17 bases lay between the germline ends. The CDR3 sequence is 15 residues long. Findings of the study overall: Model-predicted out-of-frame TCR alpha sharing fell below observed values in monozygotic twins. Excess twin sharing in beta out-of-frame sequences was weaker. Cord blood beta clonotypes that were abundant carried fewer insertions, and memory repertoires showed no such trend.

For this clonotype: Antigen: not known.

Each CDR3 protein is one row after TCRdb ran MiXCR on the 5' RACE reads. The table has fewer than 650,000 distinct CDR3 sequences, over 8.5% seen once. The same data also went into a second study, on yellow fever vaccine responses in identical twins.

This clonotype was sampled from a woman aged 18-29 years in good health. The chain combines TRBV12-3 or TRBV12-4 with TRBJ2-3, with D perhaps TRBD1 or TRBD2 (7 bases each). What was sequenced was PBMCs. The CDR3 DNA reads as TGTGCCAGCAGTTCCGGGGGGACAGTGGAGGATACGCAGTATTTT. Its protein is CASSSGGTVEDTQYF.